The 24 T cell receptor beta chains reported below all come from one sample, sequenced in a study of low-dose radiotherapy and immunotherapy resistance in tumors. The time point is: before trial treatment. A 20-cycle PCR with a constant-region primer and V-primer adapter amplified TCRs. TCRdb redid the calling of the reads with MiXCR, one entry per CDR3 protein. This sample has roughly 46,000 distinct CDR3 sequences; 12% occur once, and the top ten carry 5.5% to 8%. The specimen was PBMCs, collected before treatment. These receptors all stem from a female donor with ovarian cancer.

There are many counts of this clonotype. This rearrangement joins TRBV14 to TRBJ2-2; possible D gene TRBD1, 6 bases. Germline lookup yields CDR1 SGHDN and CDR2 FVKESK. V was clipped by 2 bases and J by 3 bases, with 16 bases between them. The CDR3 contains 17 residues. CDR3 bases: TGTGCCAGCAGCCAAAACTTTACAGGGCGATACACCGGGGAGCTGTTTTTT. Translating it yields CASSQNFTGRYTGELFF. Full variable domain (outside the CDR3, taken from reference TRBV14 and TRBJ2-2): EAGVTQFPSHSVIEKGQTVTLRCDPISGHDNLYWYRRVMGKEIKFLLHFVKESKQDESGMPNNRFLAERTGGTYSTLKVQPAELEDSGVYFCASSQNFTGRYTGELFFGEGSRLTVL.

In this sample, this clonotype turned up many times. CDR3 DNA: TGCAGTGCTACCACCGGCGGGGACCACACAGATACGCAGTATTTT. It yields the protein CSATTGGDHTDTQYF. This rearrangement joins TRBV20-1 to TRBJ2-3; perhaps TRBD2 as D (6 bases). Germline lookup yields CDR1 DFQATT and CDR2 SNEGSKA (reference sequence). Trimming shortened V by 4 bases and J by 2 bases, and 16 bases separated the two germline ends. CDR3 length: 15 residues.

Points on this clonotype: A far more abundant clone sits one base away, making this likely a read error. The rearrangement uses TRBV28 and TRBJ2-1; 11 bases agree with TRBD1. CDR3 length equals 14 residues. V gave up 6 bases and J gave up 10 bases; unmatched junction bases: 8. Germline V CDR1 and CDR2: MDHEN, SYDVKM. The CDR3 bases are TGTGCCAGCAGGAGGACAGGGGGCAACTACGAGCAGTTCTTC. Translation gives CASRRTGGNYEQFF.

In its sample, this clonotype was seen many times. V is TRBV19 and J is TRBJ2-6, with D possibly being TRBD2 (5 bases). The CDR3 extends over 17 amino acids. V was cut by 6 bases and J by 3 bases, with 18 bases left in between. Germline V lookup: CDR1 LNHDA, CDR2 SQIVND (reference sequence). CDR3 sequence reads: CASSSDSPGIGANVLTF. Here the CDR3 DNA reads TGTGCCAGTAGCTCGGACTCCCCGGGGATTGGGGCCAACGTCCTGACTTTC. The variable domain in full, with the rest retrieved from reference TRBV19 and TRBJ2-6, is DGGITQSPKYLFRKEGQNVTLSCEQNLNHDAMYWYRQDPGQGLRLIYYSQIVNDFQKGDIAEGYSVSREKKESFPLTVTSAQKNPTAFYLCASSSDSPGIGANVLTFGAGSRLTVL.

With regard to this clonotype: A far larger clone differs by one base, so this is likely a read error. The chain combines TRBV4-3 with TRBJ2-1; D call uncertain. V gave up 1 base and J gave up 10 bases, with 11 bases separating them. This CDR3 contains 13 residues. Per germline, CDR1 LGHNA and CDR2 YSLEER. The CDR3 DNA follows: TGCGCCAGCAGCCAAGTTTTTCTCTACGAGCAGTTCTTC. Translating gives CASSQVFLYEQFF.

This sequence joins TRBV5-1 and TRBJ2-1, with TRBD2 as a possible D gene (5 bases). V lost 4 bases to trimming and J lost 1 base, with 9 bases between them. CDR3 length: 14 amino acids. The germline CDR1 and CDR2 sequences are SGHRS and YFSETQ. Written as DNA, the CDR3 is TGCGCCAGCAGCCTAGCTGATTCCTACAATGAGCAGTTCTTC. This encodes CASSLADSYNEQFF.

In this sample, this clonotype turned up many times. The chain carries TRBV9 and TRBJ1-2; 8 bases map to TRBD1. Per the germline V gene, CDR1 is SGDLS and CDR2 is YYNGEE. Trimming cost V 3 bases and J 8 bases; bases outside gene matches: 12. The length of the CDR3 is 15 residues. This CDR3 reads CASSALRGLAEGYTF. CDR3 nucleotides: TGTGCCAGCAGCGCGCTCAGGGGGCTTGCTGAAGGCTACACCTTC.

About this clonotype: A junction end diverges from the germline sequence, so it may reflect a read error. As DNA, the CDR3 is TGTGCCAGCAGCTTCGGGGACACGCGACTAGCGGGAAGGACAGATACGCAGTATTTC. This codes for CASSFGDTRLAGRTDTQYF. The chain couples TRBV5-3 to TRBJ2-3, with 11 nucleotides matching TRBD2. TRBV5-3 is flagged as an ORF with uncertain function. The CDR3 is 19 residues long.

This clonotype was observed many times. The V gene is TRBV19, the J gene TRBJ2-5, with D possibly matching TRBD2 (5 bases). From germline, CDR1 is LNHDA and CDR2 SQIVND (reference sequence). The ends were cut back, 9 bases at V and 5 bases at J, with 22 bases in the middle. CDR3 length: 15 amino acids. The DNA for the CDR3 is TGTGCCAGCCAGCGATCCCCGGACTTACTCGAGACCCAGTACTTC. Protein product: CASQRSPDLLETQYF.

At least ten counts were recorded for this clonotype. V is TRBV20-1 and J is TRBJ2-1; D is unclear. Germline V gene data show CDR1 as DFQATT and CDR2 as SNEGSKA (reference sequence). Deletions cut 2 bases from V and 2 bases from J, with 7 bases between. The CDR3 spans 13 residues. The CDR3 DNA reads as TGCAGTGCTAGAAGCTCGCCCTACAATGAGCAGTTCTTC. This translates into CSARSSPYNEQFF.

This clonotype was counted at least ten times. V gene TRBV12-3 or TRBV12-4 combines with J gene TRBJ1-1; D not resolved. V was shortened by 3 bases and J by 0 bases, with 11 bases between the two germline ends. The CDR3 loop spans 15 amino acids. The CDR3 reads CASSFRNGVNTEAFF. The CDR3 DNA reads as TGTGCCAGCAGTTTCCGCAACGGAGTGAACACTGAAGCTTTCTTT.

This clonotype occurred many times. The chain couples TRBV14 to TRBJ2-5, with D perhaps matching TRBD1 or TRBD2 (8 bases each). This CDR3 has 16 residues. Germline V gene data show CDR1 as SGHDN and CDR2 as FVKESK. Trimming stripped 1 base from V and 5 bases from J, with 17 bases between. In nucleotides, the CDR3 is TGTGCCAGCAGCCAAGTAGCGGGACAGGCAGCGGAGACCCAGTACTTC. Amino acid sequence: CASSQVAGQAAETQYF.

Ten or more counts support this clonotype. J is TRBJ2-7 and V is TRBV5-1, with 16 nucleotides matching TRBD2. This CDR3 region has 18 residues. The J segment lost 2 bases and the V segment lost 4 bases, leaving 9 bases of the junction unmatched. Germline V lookup: CDR1 SGHRS, CDR2 YFSETQ. Written as DNA, the CDR3 is TGCGCCAGCAGCCCAGACAGGGGACTAGCGGGAGGGACCTACGAGCAGTACTTC. It specifies CASSPDRGLAGGTYEQYF.

The rearrangement links TRBV25-1 to TRBJ2-3, with D tentatively TRBD2 (7 bases). The CDR3 totals 15 residues. The V gene's germline CDR1 is MGHDK and CDR2 SYGVNS. V shed 2 bases and J shed 3 bases, with 12 bases lying between them. CDR3 coding DNA: TGTGCCAGCAGTGAAGGCGGGGGCCAGACAGATACGCAGTATTTT. Its protein is CASSEGGGQTDTQYF.

This clonotype was counted at least ten times. The CDR3 here is CASSGTSGGSRGELFF. For the CDR3, the DNA is TGTGCCAGCAGTGGGACTAGCGGGGGGTCTCGCGGGGAGCTGTTTTTT. The chain employs TRBV6-2 or TRBV6-3 and TRBJ2-2, with 15 bases fitting TRBD2. The junction had 5 bases not matched to a gene; V was cut back by 5 bases and J by 7 bases. Germline V CDR1 and CDR2: MNHEY, SVGEGT. The CDR3 spans 16 residues.

Many counts were recorded for this clonotype. The rearrangement uses TRBV20-1 and TRBJ2-5; D uncertain. CDR3 length equals 12 residues. Between the trimmed V and J ends, which lost 6 bases and 2 bases, there was a span of 10 bases. Germline V gene lookup returns CDR1 DFQATT and CDR2 SNEGSKA (reference sequence). The CDR3 nucleotides read TGCAGTGCGGTCGACGGGCAAGAGACCCAGTACTTC. Translation gives CSAVDGQETQYF.

This clonotype has a count of ten or more. This rearrangement joins TRBV12-3 or TRBV12-4 to TRBJ2-7; TRBD2 matches 10 bases. This CDR3 has 14 residues. Germline trimming cut 3 bases from V and 7 bases from J; bases unmatched to any gene: 6. The CDR3 loop reads CASSFERGGLEQYF. In DNA, the CDR3 is TGTGCCAGCAGTTTTGAGCGGGGGGGCCTAGAGCAGTACTTC.

This clonotype was counted many times. This chain joins TRBV7-9 and TRBJ2-2; 7 bases are a match to TRBD1. Germline values: CDR1 SEHNR, CDR2 FQNEAQ (reference sequence). The CDR3 loop spans 15 amino acids. V lost 3 bases and J lost 5; bases outside the gene matches: 6. The CDR3 loop reads CASSLETGSTGELFF. CDR3 coding DNA: TGTGCCAGCAGCTTGGAGACAGGGAGTACCGGGGAGCTGTTTTTT. The full variable domain, with the rest looked up from reference TRBV7-9 and TRBJ2-2, is DTGVSQNPRHKITKRGQNVTFRCDPISEHNRLYWYRQTLGQGPEFLTYFQNEAQLEKSRLLSDRFSAERPKGSFSTLEIQRTEQGDSAMYLCASSLETGSTGELFFGEGSRLTVL.

This clonotype was seen many times. The V and J genes are TRBV20-1 and TRBJ2-1, with TRBD2 identical over 8 bases. Germline V gene lookup returns CDR1 DFQATT and CDR2 SNEGSKA (reference sequence). The ends lost 0 bases at V and 1 base at J; junction bases unmatched: 8. The CDR3 is 17 amino acids. CDR3 in DNA: TGCAGTGCTAGAGAAGAGCGGGGGCTTCGGTCCTACAATGAGCAGTTCTTC. It translates to CSAREERGLRSYNEQFF.

This clonotype was counted between two and nine times. One junction end does not reproduce the germline sequence, and a read error may be involved. V gene TRBV19 combines with J gene TRBJ1-1; a possible D gene is TRBD1 (6 bases). CDR1 is LNHDA, CDR2 SQIVND, per germline (reference sequence). The CDR3 runs 13 residues. For the CDR3, the DNA is TGTGCCAGTAGTACTACAGGGAGCACTGAAGCTCTCTTT. Translated: CASSTTGSTEALF.

This clonotype showed up just a few times. The chain employs TRBV20-1 and TRBJ1-1; D might be TRBD1 (6 bases). Germline CDR1 is DFQATT and CDR2 is SNEGSKA (reference sequence). The CDR3 runs to 14 residues. V lost 0 bases to trimming and J lost 4 bases, with 12 bases between them. The CDR3 loop is CSARDVQGSTEAFF. DNA of the CDR3: TGCAGTGCTAGAGATGTTCAGGGGAGCACTGAAGCTTTCTTT.

This clonotype was picked up many times. The CDR3 DNA is TGTGCCAGCAGCCAAGGCCTCGGGCCGGACCAAGGCACAGATACGCAGTATTTT. Translated, it gives CASSQGLGPDQGTDTQYF. J is TRBJ2-3 and V is TRBV14, with no clear D. V was cut by 1 base and J by 1 base, with 18 bases left in between. This CDR3 contains 18 residues. Germline V gives CDR1 SGHDN, CDR2 FVKESK.

On this clonotype: Given a far larger clone just one base away, this is likely a sequencing read error. V and J are TRBV18 and TRBJ2-1; unclear D gene. This CDR3 is 13 amino acids long. The germline gives CDR1 KGHSH, CDR2 LQKENI. V was cut by 3 bases and J by 10 bases, with 13 bases left in between. Here the CDR3 DNA reads TGTGCCAGCTCACCCCTGGGTGGCACGGAGCAGTTCTTC. Protein product: CASSPLGGTEQFF.

This clonotype appeared many times. CDR3 region: CASSLGPNQETQYF. CDR3 nucleotide sequence: TGCGCCAGCAGCTTGGGACCCAATCAAGAGACCCAGTACTTC. V gene TRBV5-1 combines with J gene TRBJ2-5; no firm D call. V dropped 0 bases and J dropped 2 bases, with 8 bases sitting between them. The CDR3 extends over 14 amino acids. Germline lookup yields CDR1 SGHRS and CDR2 YFSETQ. Together with reference TRBV5-1 and TRBJ2-5, the CDR3 gives the full variable domain: KAGVTQTPRYLIKTRGQQVTLSCSPISGHRSVSWYQQTPGQGLQFLFEYFSETQRNKGNFPGRFSGRQFSNSRSEMNVSTLELGDSALYLCASSLGPNQETQYFGPGTRLLVL.